This is a list of T cell receptor beta chains from one sample in a study of somatic mutations in cytotoxic T cells in rheumatoid arthritis. Sequencing used immunoSEQ multiplex PCR; TCRdb keeps in-frame clones, though not all of them. The table lists tens of thousands of clones, around 86% of them singletons. Sequenced material: CD8+ T cells sorted from blood. These receptors came from an adult with rheumatoid arthritis. Both conserved end residues are trimmed from each CDR3. The D gene is left open where the match is weak. Where a row states a size, it is once, few, many or the class of an expanded clone; other rows omit it.

NA | 13 | TRBD2 | TRBV28 | ASSLAGGRANEQF
NA | 12 | NA | TRBV21-1 | ASGVKESYNEQF
NA | 15 | NA | TRBV4-1 | ASSQATGPPRTDTQY
NA | 11 | TRBD1 | TRBV25-1 | ASSGQGADTQY
few | 12 | NA | TRBV12-5 | ASGFAQTGNTIY
NA | 12 | TRBD1 | TRBV4-3 | ASKWDRTTDTQY
NA | 12 | NA | TRBV5-6 | ASSLGHAKNIQY
few | 10 | NA | TRBV7-8 | ASSWRVGEAF
once | 15 | NA | TRBV11-1 | ASSAVGTGKEYNEQF
NA | 15 | NA | TRBV7-8 | ASSSPGGHSGANVLT
few | 12 | TRBD2 | TRBV7-6 | ASSLLAGEETQY
NA | 13 | TRBD1 | TRBV5-4 | ASSGRDRGNEKLF
NA | 12 | NA | TRBV10-3 | AISESGSFNEQF
NA | 15 | NA | TRBV10-2 | ASSESTRGRGNQPQH
NA | 9 | NA | TRBV5-5 | ASSSRALAF
NA | 13 | TRBD1 | TRBV6-5 | ASSSGLGGYYGYT
NA | 14 | TRBD2 | TRBV9 | ASSPAGALSTDTQY
NA | 14 | TRBD1 | TRBV9 | ASGDPRATGGFEQF
once | 13 | NA | TRBV5-6 | ASSLGPGSNQPQH
NA | 13 | NA | TRBV9 | ASSVQGAGANVLT
NA | 12 | NA | TRBV6-6 | ASSYGLFPYEQY
NA | 13 | TRBD1 | TRBV7-9 | ASSVRDRGTDTQY
NA | 14 | NA | TRBV2 | ASSPRAGPSYNEQF
NA | 12 | NA | TRBV7-9 | ASSLGGHNSPLH
once | 13 | TRBD2 | TRBV4-1 | ASSPLGGRTGELF
NA | 9 | NA | TRBV7-9 | ASSEGRPQF
NA | 14 | TRBD2 | TRBV9 | ASSVARTSGSKEQF
NA | 13 | NA | TRBV15 | ATSRDRALNEKLF
NA | 13 | NA | TRBV27 | ASTLAGLHTDTQY
NA | 10 | NA | TRBV6-6 | ASLTGGQPQH
NA | 11 | NA | TRBV4-3 | ASSQDSGSAQY
few | 14 | NA | TRBV15 | ATSRDSWAEGSEQF
NA | 14 | NA | TRBV27 | ASSFSGTNSYNEQF
NA | 14 | TRBD2 | TRBV6-4 | ANPGREGSSYNEQF
once | 13 | NA | TRBV6-1 | ASSARGLSGNTIY
NA | 12 | TRBD1 | TRBV25-1 | ASSGEDRVLGYT
NA | 12 | NA | TRBV9 | ASSSGRGNTEAF